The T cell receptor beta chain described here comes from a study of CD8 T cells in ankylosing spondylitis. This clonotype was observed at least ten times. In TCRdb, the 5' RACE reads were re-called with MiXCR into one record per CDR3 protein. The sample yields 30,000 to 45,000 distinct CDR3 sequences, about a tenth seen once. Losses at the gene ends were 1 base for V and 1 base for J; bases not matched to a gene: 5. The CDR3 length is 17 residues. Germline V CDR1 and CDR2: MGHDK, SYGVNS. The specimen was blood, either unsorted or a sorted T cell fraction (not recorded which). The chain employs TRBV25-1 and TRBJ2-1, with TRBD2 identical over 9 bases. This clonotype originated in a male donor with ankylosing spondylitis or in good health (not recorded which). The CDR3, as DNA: TGTGCCAGCAGTGAATTTGCTAGCGGGATTTCCTACAATGAGCAGTTCTTC. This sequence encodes CASSEFASGISYNEQFF.